Below are 17 T cell receptor beta chains sequenced from a single sample in a study of blood T cells in healthy people across ages. For the second PCR, which ran for about 6 to 11 cycles, a sample-barcoded 5' primer and a J-beta primer mix were used. TCRdb re-called the 5' RACE reads with MiXCR, one entry per CDR3 protein. Of some 850,000 distinct CDR3 sequences listed, 20% to 30% are singletons. These data were also reused for a study on T cells of mothers and their children.

The specimen sequenced was blood. These TCRs come from a boy aged 5-17 years in good health.

This clonotype has only a few counts. V usage is TRBV5-5 and J usage is TRBJ1-1; TRBD1 might be the D (5 bases). The germline CDR1 and CDR2 sequences are SGHKS and YYEKEE (reference sequence). The V gene lost 4 bases and the J gene lost 3 bases, with 22 bases spanning the gap. The CDR3 covers 17 residues. CDR3 residues: CASSLLRTRDLDTEAFF. CDR3 in DNA: TGTGCCAGCAGCCTCTTAAGAACCAGGGATTTAGACACTGAAGCTTTCTTT.

The chain employs TRBV29-1 and TRBJ1-2; D remains unclear. Germline V lookup: CDR1 SQVTM, CDR2 ANQGSEA. The CDR3 sequence is 12 residues long. Trimming removed 2 bases from V and 2 bases from J, with 6 bases in between. The chain's CDR3 is CSVEWQNYGYTF. CDR3 nucleotide sequence: TGCAGCGTTGAATGGCAGAACTATGGCTACACCTTC. Full variable domain (outside the CDR3, taken from reference TRBV29-1 and TRBJ1-2): SAVISQKPSRDICQRGTSLTIQCQVDSQVTMMFWYRQQPGQSLTLIATANQGSEATYESGFVIDKFPISRPNLTFSTLTVSNMSPEDSSIYLCSVEWQNYGYTFGSGTRLTVV.

V usage is TRBV7-9 and J usage is TRBJ2-7; unclear D gene. Between the trimmed V and J ends, which lost 7 bases and 6 bases, there was a span of 13 bases. CDR1 is SEHNR and CDR2 is FQNEAQ in the germline V gene (reference sequence). The CDR3 contains 12 residues. In DNA form, the CDR3 reads TGTGCCAGCACCGCCGGTTCGGTCGAGCAGTACTTC. Residues: CASTAGSVEQYF.

The chain joins TRBV19 to TRBJ2-2; tentatively, D is TRBD2 (6 bases). Germline V gene sequence: CDR1 LNHDA, CDR2 SQIVND (reference sequence). The germline V and J ends were trimmed by 5 bases and 11 bases, with 15 bases remaining between them. The CDR3 runs 13 residues. Written as DNA, the CDR3 is TGTGCCAGTAGTCCGGGGGACGGGCGAGAGCTGTTTTTT. Protein product: CASSPGDGRELFF.

V and J are TRBV20-1 and TRBJ2-7; tentatively, D is TRBD2 (6 bases). Germline CDR1 reads DFQATT; CDR2 reads SNEGSKA (reference sequence). Trimming cost V 8 bases and J 7 bases, with 18 bases left between them. The CDR3 totals 12 residues. This CDR3 reads CSPNPHRGEQYF. The CDR3 nucleotides are TGCAGTCCGAATCCCCACCGGGGGGAGCAGTACTTC.

This clonotype was detected only a few times. This rearrangement joins TRBV6-2 or TRBV6-3 to TRBJ2-7, with TRBD1 as a possible D gene (6 bases). Between the trimmed V and J ends, which lost 6 bases and 9 bases, there was a span of 18 bases. Germline CDR1 is MNHEY and CDR2 is SVGEGT. The CDR3 totals 13 residues. In DNA form, the CDR3 reads TGTGCCAGCAGCGAATACAGGGAATCCGGGCAGTACTTC. This sequence encodes CASSEYRESGQYF.

The chain joins TRBV7-9 to TRBJ1-3; D gene unclear. Per the germline V gene, CDR1 is SEHNR and CDR2 is FQNEAQ (reference sequence). The CDR3 contains 17 residues. Trimming removed 5 bases from V and 3 bases from J, with 20 bases in between. The CDR3 reads CASSLPGRGGFGNTIYF. The CDR3 DNA reads as TGTGCCAGCAGCCTCCCCGGACGGGGTGGTTTTGGAAACACCATATATTTT.

V gene TRBV5-1 combines with J gene TRBJ2-2, with 8 bases matching TRBD2. Germline V gives CDR1 SGHRS, CDR2 YFSETQ. Losses at the gene ends were 4 bases for V and 4 bases for J; bases not matched to a gene: 6. The CDR3 is 15 residues long. As DNA, the CDR3 is TGCGCCAGCAGCCGAAGCGGGGGAGTCACCGGGGAGCTGTTTTTT. It specifies CASSRSGGVTGELFF.

CDR3 nucleotides: TGCGCCAGCAGCTTGGACGGACGTCCAGAAAAACTGTTTTTT. This translates into CASSLDGRPEKLFF. The chain carries TRBV5-1 and TRBJ1-4; D call uncertain. CDR3 length equals 14 residues. With 0 bases removed from V and 8 bases from J, the gap between germline ends came to 11 bases. Germline V lookup: CDR1 SGHRS, CDR2 YFSETQ.

CDR3 in amino acids: CSREKDVGEQYF. The CDR3 nucleotides are TGCAGTCGCGAAAAAGACGTAGGCGAGCAGTACTTC. The chain couples TRBV20-1 to TRBJ2-5; D is unclear. Near its end, the DNA agrees better with TRBJ2-7, so the J call may be wrong. Germline CDR1 reads DFQATT; CDR2 reads SNEGSKA (reference sequence). The CDR3 loop spans 12 amino acids.

The chain uses TRBV5-5 and TRBJ1-5; 9 nucleotides line up with TRBD1. After removal of 5 bases from V and 1 base from J, the junction contained 4 bases not matched to a gene. This CDR3 is built from 15 residues. Germline V lookup: CDR1 SGHKS, CDR2 YYEKEE (reference sequence). The CDR3 bases are TGTGCCAGCAGTTCGACAGGGGGGAGCAATCAGCCCCAGCATTTT. Amino acids: CASSSTGGSNQPQHF.

This chain links TRBV6-1 with TRBJ2-7, with TRBD2 matching over 13 bases. This CDR3 has 16 amino acids. Germline CDR1 is MNHNS and CDR2 is SASEGT. V gave up 6 bases and J gave up 2 bases; unmatched junction bases: 7. The CDR3 sequence is CASRGLAGALAYEQYF. DNA for the CDR3: TGTGCCAGCAGAGGACTAGCGGGGGCCCTAGCCTACGAGCAGTACTTC.

This clonotype was counted many times. The rearrangement links TRBV6-4 to TRBJ2-2; D uncertain. The CDR3 is made up of 13 amino acids. Trimming left V 4 bases short and J 0 bases short, with 3 bases between. Per germline, CDR1 MRHNA and CDR2 SNTAGT. CDR3 protein: CASSASNTGELFF. Written as DNA, the CDR3 is TGTGCCAGCAGTGCCTCGAACACCGGGGAGCTGTTTTTT.

This clonotype showed up just a few times. V usage is TRBV3-1 and J usage is TRBJ1-2; D unclear. This CDR3 has 13 amino acids. Germline CDR1 is LGHDT and CDR2 is YNNKEL (reference sequence). V lost 4 bases and J 8 bases, leaving 14 bases between the germline ends. CDR3 DNA sequence: TGTGCCAGCAGCCCCCAGGAAGCACGGGGCTACACCTTC. It yields the protein CASSPQEARGYTF.

The chain carries TRBV29-1 and TRBJ2-3; 8 positions match TRBD2. After removal of 8 bases from V and 0 bases from J, the junction contained 4 bases not matched to a gene. CDR1 is SQVTM, CDR2 ANQGSEA, per germline. The CDR3 is made up of 13 amino acids. CDR3 coding DNA: TGCAGCATGCGGACTAGCAGCACAGATACGCAGTATTTT. Residues: CSMRTSSTDTQYF.

The chain joins TRBV2 to TRBJ1-5; D is undetermined. The CDR3 has 13 amino acids. The germline CDR1 and CDR2 sequences are SNHLY and FYNNEI. V was pared by 3 bases and J by 11 bases, with 14 bases between. CDR3 sequence reads: CASSEVVVGAQHF. DNA of the CDR3: TGTGCCAGCAGTGAGGTGGTAGTAGGTGCCCAGCATTTT.

The V and J genes are TRBV29-1 and TRBJ2-2; TRBD1 matches at 8 bases. This CDR3 contains 14 residues. The V gene's germline CDR1 is SQVTM and CDR2 ANQGSEA. With 4 bases clipped from V and 5 bases from J, the junction kept 6 bases outside the gene matches. The CDR3 DNA is TGCAGCGTTGCAGGGACAGGAAATACCGGGGAGCTGTTTTTT. Translation: CSVAGTGNTGELFF.